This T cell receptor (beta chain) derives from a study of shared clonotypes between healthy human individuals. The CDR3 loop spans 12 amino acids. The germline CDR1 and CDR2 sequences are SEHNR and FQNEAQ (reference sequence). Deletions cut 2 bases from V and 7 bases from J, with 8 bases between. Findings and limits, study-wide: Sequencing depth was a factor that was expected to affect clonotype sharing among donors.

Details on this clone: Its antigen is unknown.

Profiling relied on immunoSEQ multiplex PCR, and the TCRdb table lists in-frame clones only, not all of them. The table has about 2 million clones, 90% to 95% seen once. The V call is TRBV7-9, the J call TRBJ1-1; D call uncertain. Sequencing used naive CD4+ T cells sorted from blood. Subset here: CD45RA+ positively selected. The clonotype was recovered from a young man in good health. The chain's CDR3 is CASSLLRGEAFF. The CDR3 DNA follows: TGTGCCAGCAGCTTACTCAGAGGTGAAGCTTTCTTT.